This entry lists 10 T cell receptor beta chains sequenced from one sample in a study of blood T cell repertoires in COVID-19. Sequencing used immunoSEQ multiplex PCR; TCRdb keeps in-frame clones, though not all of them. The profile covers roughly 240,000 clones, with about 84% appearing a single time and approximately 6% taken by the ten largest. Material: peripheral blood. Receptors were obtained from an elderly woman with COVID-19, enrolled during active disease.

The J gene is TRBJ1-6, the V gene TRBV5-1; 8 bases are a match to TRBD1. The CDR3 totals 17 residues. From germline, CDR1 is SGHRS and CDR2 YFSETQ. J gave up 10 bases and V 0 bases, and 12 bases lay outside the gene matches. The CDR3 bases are TGCGCCAGCAGCTTGGAACCCGGGACAGGCCCCGGGTCACCCCTCCACTTT. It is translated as CASSLEPGTGPGSPLHF.

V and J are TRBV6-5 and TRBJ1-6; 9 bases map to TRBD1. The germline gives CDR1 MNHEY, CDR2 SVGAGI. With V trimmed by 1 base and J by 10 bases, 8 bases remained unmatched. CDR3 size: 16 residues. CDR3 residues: CASSYLLRGTGSPLHF. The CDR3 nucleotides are TGTGCCAGCAGTTACTTGCTAAGGGGGACAGGGTCACCCCTCCACTTT.

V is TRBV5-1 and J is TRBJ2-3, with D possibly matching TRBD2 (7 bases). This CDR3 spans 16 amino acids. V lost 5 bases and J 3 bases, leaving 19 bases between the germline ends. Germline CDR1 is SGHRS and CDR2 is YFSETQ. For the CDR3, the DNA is TGCGCCAGCAGTAAATCAGGGGACTACGGTACAGATACGCAGTATTTT. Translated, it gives CASSKSGDYGTDTQYF.

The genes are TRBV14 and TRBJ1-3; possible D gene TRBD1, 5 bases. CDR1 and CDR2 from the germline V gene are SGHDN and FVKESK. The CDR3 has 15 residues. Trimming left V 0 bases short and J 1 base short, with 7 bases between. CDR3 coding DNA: TGTGCCAGCAGCCAAGATCAGGGATCTGGAAACACCATATATTTT. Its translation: CASSQDQGSGNTIYF. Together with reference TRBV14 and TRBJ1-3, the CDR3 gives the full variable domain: EAGVTQFPSHSVIEKGQTVTLRCDPISGHDNLYWYRRVMGKEIKFLLHFVKESKQDESGMPNNRFLAERTGGTYSTLKVQPAELEDSGVYFCASSQDQGSGNTIYFGEGSWLTVV.

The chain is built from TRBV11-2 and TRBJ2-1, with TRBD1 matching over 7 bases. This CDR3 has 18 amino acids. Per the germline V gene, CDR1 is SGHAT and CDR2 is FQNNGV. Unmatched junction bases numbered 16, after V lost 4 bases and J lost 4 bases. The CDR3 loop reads CASSSLHPWTGVYNEQFF. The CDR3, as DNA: TGTGCCAGCAGCTCCCTCCACCCTTGGACAGGAGTTTACAATGAGCAGTTCTTC.

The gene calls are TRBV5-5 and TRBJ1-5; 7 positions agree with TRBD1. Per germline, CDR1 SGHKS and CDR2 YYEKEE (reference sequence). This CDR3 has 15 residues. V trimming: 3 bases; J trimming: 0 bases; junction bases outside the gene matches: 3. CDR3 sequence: CASSSGTASNQPQHF. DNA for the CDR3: TGTGCCAGCAGCTCGGGGACAGCTAGCAATCAGCCCCAGCATTTT.

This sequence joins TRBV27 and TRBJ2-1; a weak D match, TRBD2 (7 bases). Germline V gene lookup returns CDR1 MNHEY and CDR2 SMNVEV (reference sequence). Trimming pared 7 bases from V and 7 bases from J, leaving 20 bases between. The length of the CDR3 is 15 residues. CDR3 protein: CASNPGGGGGNEQFF. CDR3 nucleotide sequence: TGTGCCAGCAATCCTGGGGGCGGGGGAGGAAATGAGCAGTTCTTC.

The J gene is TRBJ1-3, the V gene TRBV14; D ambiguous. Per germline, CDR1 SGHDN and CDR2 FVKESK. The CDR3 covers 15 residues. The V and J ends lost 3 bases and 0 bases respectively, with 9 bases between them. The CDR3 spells CASSHRDNSGNTIYF. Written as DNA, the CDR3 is TGTGCCAGCAGCCACCGAGACAACTCTGGAAACACCATATATTTT.

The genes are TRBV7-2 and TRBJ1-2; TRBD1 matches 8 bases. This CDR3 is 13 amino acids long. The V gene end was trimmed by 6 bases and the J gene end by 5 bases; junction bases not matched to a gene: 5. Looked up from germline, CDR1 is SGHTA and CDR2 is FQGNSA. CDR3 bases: TGTGCCAGCAGATCAGGGGGCTCATATGGCTACACCTTC. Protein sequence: CASRSGGSYGYTF.

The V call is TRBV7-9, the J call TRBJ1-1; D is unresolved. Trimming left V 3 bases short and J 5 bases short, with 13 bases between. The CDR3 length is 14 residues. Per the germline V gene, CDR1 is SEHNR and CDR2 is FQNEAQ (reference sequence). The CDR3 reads CASSFGPSGTEAFF. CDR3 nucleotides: TGTGCCAGCAGCTTCGGTCCGAGCGGGACTGAAGCTTTCTTT.